This TCR beta chain originates from a study of molecular identifiers for immune sequencing clone quantification. Per germline, CDR1 MDHEN and CDR2 SYDVKM. The V and J ends lost 3 bases and 3 bases respectively, with 12 bases between them. This CDR3 contains 14 residues. This clonotype was seen at least ten times. Its antigen is still unknown. Whole-study findings and limits: Barcodes shared by identical TCR molecules could lead to underestimated sizes of highly expanded clones. Clonotypes surpassing 20 RNA copies contained over 98% of effector molecules, versus under 1% in naive cells.

Library preparation followed earlier protocols using designated TCR primers. In TCRdb, the PCR reads were re-called with MiXCR into one record per CDR3 protein. The top ten hold 0.7% to 1% of the sample, which has over 600,000 distinct CDR3 sequences, 20% seen once. Using a CD8+CD4-CCR7+CD45RA+ phenotype, naive CD8 T cells were sorted. This TCR was recovered from a human donor in good health. Some libraries in this study had Jurkat cell RNA spiked in. The specimen was naive CD8+ T cells from blood, with Jurkat cell RNA spiked in. The sample's subset: FACS-sorted CD8+CD4-CCR7+CD45RA+ naive T cells. This chain connects TRBV28 to TRBJ2-7; TRBD2 is a possible D gene (6 bases). The CDR3 DNA is TGTGCCAGCAGTTTCACCGGGAGCGTCTACGAGCAGTACTTC. Protein sequence: CASSFTGSVYEQYF.